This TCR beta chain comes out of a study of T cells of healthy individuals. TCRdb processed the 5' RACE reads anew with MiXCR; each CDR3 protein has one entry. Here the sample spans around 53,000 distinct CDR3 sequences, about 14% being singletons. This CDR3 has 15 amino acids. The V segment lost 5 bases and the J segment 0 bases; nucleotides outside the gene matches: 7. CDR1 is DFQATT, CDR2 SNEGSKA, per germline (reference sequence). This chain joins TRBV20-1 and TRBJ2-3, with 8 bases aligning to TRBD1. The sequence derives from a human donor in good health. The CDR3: CSAPDRALSTDTQYF. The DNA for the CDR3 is TGCAGTGCTCCGGACAGGGCCCTTAGCACAGATACGCAGTATTTT.